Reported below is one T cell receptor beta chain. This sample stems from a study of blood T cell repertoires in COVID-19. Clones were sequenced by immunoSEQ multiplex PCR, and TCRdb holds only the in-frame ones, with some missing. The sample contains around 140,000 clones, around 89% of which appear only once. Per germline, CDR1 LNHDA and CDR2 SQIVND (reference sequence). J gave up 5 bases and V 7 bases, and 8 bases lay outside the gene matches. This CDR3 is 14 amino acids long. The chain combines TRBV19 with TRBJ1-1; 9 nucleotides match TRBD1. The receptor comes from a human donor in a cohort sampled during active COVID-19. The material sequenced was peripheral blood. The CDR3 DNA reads TGTGCCAGTACCCCGGACAGGGGATATACTGAAGCTTTCTTT. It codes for CASTPDRGYTEAFF.